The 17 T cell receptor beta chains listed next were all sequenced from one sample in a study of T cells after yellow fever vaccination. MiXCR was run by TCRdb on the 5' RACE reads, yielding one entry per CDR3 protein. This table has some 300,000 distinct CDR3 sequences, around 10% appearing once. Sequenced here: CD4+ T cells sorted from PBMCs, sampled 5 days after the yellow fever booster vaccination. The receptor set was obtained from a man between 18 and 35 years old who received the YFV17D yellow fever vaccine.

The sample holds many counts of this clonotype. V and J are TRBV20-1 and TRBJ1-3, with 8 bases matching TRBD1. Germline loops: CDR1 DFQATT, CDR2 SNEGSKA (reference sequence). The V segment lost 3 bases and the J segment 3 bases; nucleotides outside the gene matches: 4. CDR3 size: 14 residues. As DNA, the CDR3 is TGCAGTGCTAGTCCGGACAGGGTTGGAAACACCATATATTTT. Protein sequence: CSASPDRVGNTIYF.

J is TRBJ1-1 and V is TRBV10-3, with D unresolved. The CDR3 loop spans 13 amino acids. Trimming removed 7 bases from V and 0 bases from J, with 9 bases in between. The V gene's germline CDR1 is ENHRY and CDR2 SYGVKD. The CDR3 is CAITKDVNTEAFF. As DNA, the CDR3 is TGTGCCATCACTAAGGACGTGAACACTGAAGCTTTCTTT.

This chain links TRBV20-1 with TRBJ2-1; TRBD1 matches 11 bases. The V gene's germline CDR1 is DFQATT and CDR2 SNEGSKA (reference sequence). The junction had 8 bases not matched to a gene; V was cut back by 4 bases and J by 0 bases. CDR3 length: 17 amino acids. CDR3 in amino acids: CSANRDRGYSSYNEQFF. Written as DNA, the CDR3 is TGCAGTGCTAACCGGGACAGGGGGTATAGCTCCTACAATGAGCAGTTCTTC.

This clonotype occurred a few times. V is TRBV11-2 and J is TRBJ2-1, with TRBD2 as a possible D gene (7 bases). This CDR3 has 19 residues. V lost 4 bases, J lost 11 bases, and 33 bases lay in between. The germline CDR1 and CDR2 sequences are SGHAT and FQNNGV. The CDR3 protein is CASSSPIGWRGGLAGQQFF. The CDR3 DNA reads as TGTGCCAGCAGCTCCCCCATAGGGTGGAGGGGGGGCCTGGCGGGACAGCAGTTCTTC.

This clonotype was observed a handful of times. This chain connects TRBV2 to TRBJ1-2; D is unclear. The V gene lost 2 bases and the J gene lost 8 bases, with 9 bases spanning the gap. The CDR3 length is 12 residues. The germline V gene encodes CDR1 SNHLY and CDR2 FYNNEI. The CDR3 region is CASSESPGGYTF. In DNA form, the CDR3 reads TGTGCCAGCAGTGAATCCCCGGGGGGCTACACCTTC.

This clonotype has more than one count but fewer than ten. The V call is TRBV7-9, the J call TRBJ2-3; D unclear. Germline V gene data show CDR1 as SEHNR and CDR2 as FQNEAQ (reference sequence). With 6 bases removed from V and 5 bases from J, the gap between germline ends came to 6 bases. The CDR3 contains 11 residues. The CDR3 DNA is TGTGCCAGCAGGTGGGGAGATACGCAGTATTTT. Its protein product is CASRWGDTQYF.

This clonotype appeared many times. The CDR3 spells CASSSGTTYNSPLHF. As DNA, the CDR3 is TGTGCCAGCAGCTCCGGGACAACCTATAATTCACCCCTCCACTTT. The chain is built from TRBV7-9 and TRBJ1-6, with a weak D call TRBD1 (6 bases). V was shortened by 4 bases and J by 2 bases, with 9 bases between the two germline ends. The CDR3 runs to 15 residues. CDR1 and CDR2 (germline): SEHNR, FQNEAQ (reference sequence). Supplemented by reference TRBV7-9 and TRBJ1-6, the full variable domain reads DTGVSQNPRHKITKRGQNVTFRCDPISEHNRLYWYRQTLGQGPEFLTYFQNEAQLEKSRLLSDRFSAERPKGSFSTLEIQRTEQGDSAMYLCASSSGTTYNSPLHFGNGTRLTVT.

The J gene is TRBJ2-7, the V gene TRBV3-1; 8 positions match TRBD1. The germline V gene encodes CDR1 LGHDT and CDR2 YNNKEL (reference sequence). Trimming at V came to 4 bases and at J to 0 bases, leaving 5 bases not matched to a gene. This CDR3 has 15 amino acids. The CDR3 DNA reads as TGTGCCAGCAGCCCGAGACAGGGGCCCTCCTACGAGCAGTACTTC. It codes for CASSPRQGPSYEQYF.

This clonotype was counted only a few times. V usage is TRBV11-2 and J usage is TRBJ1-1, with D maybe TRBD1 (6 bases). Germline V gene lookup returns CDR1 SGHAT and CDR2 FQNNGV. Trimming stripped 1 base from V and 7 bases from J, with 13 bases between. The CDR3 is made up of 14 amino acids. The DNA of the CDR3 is TGTGCCAGCAGCTTAGTCGGGGGGGCGGTTGAAGCTTTCTTT. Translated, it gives CASSLVGGAVEAFF.

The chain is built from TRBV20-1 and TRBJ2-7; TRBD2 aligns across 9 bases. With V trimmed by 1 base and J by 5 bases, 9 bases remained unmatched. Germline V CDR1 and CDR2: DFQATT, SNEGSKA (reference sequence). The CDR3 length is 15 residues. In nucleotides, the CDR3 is TGCAGTGCTAGAGGGGGAGCGGGGGGCCGCGACGAGCAGTACTTC. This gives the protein CSARGGAGGRDEQYF.

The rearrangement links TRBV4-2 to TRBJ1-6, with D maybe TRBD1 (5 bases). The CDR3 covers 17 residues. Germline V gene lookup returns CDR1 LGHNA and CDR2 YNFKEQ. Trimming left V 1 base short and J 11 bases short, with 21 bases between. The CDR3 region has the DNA TGTGCCAGCAGCCAAGGCCCTGGGGGGAAAAGACAACCACCCCTCCACTTT. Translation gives CASSQGPGGKRQPPLHF.

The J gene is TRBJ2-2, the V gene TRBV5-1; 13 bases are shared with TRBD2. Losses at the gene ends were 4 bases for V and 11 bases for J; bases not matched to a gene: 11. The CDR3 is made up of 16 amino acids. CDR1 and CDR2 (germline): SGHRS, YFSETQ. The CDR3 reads CASSRGLAGAGSELFF. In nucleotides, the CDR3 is TGCGCCAGCAGCCGCGGACTAGCGGGGGCCGGGTCTGAGCTGTTTTTT.

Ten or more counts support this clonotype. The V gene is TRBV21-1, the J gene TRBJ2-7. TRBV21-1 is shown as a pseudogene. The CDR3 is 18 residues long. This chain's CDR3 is CASSITIILSEENDEQYF. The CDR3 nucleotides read TGTGCCAGCAGCATCACTATTATATTAAGTGAGGAGAACGACGAGCAGTACTTC.

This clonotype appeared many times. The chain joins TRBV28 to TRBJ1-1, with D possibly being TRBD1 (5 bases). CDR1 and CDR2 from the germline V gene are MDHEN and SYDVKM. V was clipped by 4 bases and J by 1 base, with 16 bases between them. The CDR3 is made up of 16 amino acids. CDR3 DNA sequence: TGTGCCAGCAGTTCCCCCCAGGGATCTCGGAACACTGAAGCTTTCTTT. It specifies CASSSPQGSRNTEAFF. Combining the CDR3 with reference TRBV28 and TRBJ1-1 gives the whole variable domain DVKVTQSSRYLVKRTGEKVFLECVQDMDHENMFWYRQDPGLGLRLIYFSYDVKMKEKGDIPEGYSVSREKKERFSLILESASTNQTSMYLCASSSPQGSRNTEAFFGQGTRLTVV.

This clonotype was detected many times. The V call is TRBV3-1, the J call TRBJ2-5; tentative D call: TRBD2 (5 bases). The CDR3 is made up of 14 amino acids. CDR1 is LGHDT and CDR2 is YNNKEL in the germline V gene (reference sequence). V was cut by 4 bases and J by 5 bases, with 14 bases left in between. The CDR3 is CASSPSGGLETQYF. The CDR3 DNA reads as TGTGCCAGCAGCCCATCGGGCGGGCTGGAGACCCAGTACTTC.

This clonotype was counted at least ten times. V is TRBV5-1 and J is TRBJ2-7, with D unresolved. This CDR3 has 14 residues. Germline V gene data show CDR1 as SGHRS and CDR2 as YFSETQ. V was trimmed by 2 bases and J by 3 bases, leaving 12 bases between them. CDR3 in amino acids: CASSFMLGNYEQYF. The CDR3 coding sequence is TGCGCCAGCAGCTTCATGTTGGGTAACTACGAGCAGTACTTC.

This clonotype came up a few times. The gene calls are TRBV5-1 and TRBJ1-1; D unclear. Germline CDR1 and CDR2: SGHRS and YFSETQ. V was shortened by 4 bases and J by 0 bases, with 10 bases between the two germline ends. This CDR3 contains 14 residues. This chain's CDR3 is CASSVTPLNTEAFF. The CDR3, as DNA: TGCGCCAGCAGCGTTACCCCGTTGAACACTGAAGCTTTCTTT.